This TCR beta chain originates from a study of T cell responses to AZD1222 COVID-19 vaccine. Points from the study as a whole: Vaccine-associated CD4 TCRs spanned spike, dominant at 160-218 and 743-854. The peak T cell response came first, and repertoires were sampled only after it. It should be noted that donors were predominantly white British and more often female, and clonal diversity was possibly underestimated. Seropositive status at baseline applied to only 6 or 7 AZD1222 recipients.

Assay: immunoSEQ multiplex PCR; the TCRdb copy retains only in-frame clones and omits some. This sample carries under 150,000 clones, roughly 91% of them seen once, and the ten largest clones take 2.8%. With respect to this clone: Its cognate antigen is unknown.

This CDR3 is built from 13 residues. V was pared by 5 bases and J by 3 bases, with 7 bases of the junction left unmatched. CDR1 and CDR2 from the germline V gene are SQVTM and ANQGSEA. Sample: peripheral blood, taken on day 0 of AZD1222 vaccination. This chain uses TRBV29-1 with TRBJ2-7, with 7 bases identical to TRBD2. The TCR comes from an adult in good health. The CDR3 sequence is CSVRVAGLYEQYF. CDR3 DNA: TGCAGCGTTCGAGTAGCGGGCCTCTACGAGCAGTACTTC.